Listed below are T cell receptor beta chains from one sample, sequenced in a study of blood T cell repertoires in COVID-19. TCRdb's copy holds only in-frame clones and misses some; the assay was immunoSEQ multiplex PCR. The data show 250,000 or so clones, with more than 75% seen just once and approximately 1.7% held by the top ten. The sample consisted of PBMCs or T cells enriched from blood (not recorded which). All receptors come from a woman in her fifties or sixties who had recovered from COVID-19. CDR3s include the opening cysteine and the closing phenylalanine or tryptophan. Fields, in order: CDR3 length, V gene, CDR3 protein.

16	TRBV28	CASTPLGTGGPPEQYF
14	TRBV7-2	CASSQGSQIYEQYF
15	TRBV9	CASSQGTASGNTIYF
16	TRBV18	CASSPGGRGSYNEQFF
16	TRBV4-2	CASSQDLAGTSGRVYF
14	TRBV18	CASSAGTGPYGYTF
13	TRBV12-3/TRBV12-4	CASSLKRNQPQHF
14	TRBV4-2	CASSPDRGQETQYF
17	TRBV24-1	CATSDHPGGGRTGELFF
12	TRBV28	CASGLGTDTQYF
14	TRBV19	CASETGVEPGELFF
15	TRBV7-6	CASSPRGLQSYEQYF
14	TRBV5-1	CASRGTSPNYGYTF
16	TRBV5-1	CASSLGPRGSGNTIYF
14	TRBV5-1	CASSSGTVRYGYTF
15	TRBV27	CASSLAAGGPGELFF
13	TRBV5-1	CASRSITTNEQFF
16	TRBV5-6	CASSFFREVGYNEQFF
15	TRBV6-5	CASITDAGVWNEQFF
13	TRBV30	CAWSVSHEETQYF
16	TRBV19	CASSIGLGRDTDTQYF
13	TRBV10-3	CAISEGGADEQYF
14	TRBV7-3	CASSQTVNTGELFF
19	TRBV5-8	CASSHSPYYNDYNFYEQYF
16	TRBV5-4	CASSFPNKSGRDGYTF
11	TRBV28	CASTLGSTIYF
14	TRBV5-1	CASSLGGYGNEQFF
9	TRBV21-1	CATDGELFF
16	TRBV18	CASSRQRTGANYGYTF
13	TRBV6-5	CASSLAGNYGYTF
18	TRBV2	CASTLRGQGQTSNQPQHF
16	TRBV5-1	CASSFSGRYPSYEQYF
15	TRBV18	CASSPLAGAGNEQFF
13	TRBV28	CASSLVQSYEQYF
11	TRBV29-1	CSVEERGPGVF